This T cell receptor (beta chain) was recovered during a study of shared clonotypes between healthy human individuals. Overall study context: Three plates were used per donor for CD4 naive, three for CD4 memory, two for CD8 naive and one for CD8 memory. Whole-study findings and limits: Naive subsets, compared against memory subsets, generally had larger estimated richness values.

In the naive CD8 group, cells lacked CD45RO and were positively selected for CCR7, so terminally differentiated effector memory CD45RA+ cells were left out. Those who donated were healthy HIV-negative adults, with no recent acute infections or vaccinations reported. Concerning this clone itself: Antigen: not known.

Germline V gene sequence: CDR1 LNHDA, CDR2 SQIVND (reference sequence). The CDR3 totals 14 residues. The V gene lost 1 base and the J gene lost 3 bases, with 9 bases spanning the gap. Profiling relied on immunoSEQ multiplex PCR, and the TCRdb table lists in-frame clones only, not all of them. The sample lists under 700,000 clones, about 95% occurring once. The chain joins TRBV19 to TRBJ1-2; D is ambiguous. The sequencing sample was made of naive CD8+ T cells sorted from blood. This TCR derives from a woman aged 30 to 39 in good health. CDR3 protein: CASSIVAADYGYTF. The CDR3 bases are TGTGCCAGTAGTATAGTTGCGGCAGACTATGGCTACACCTTC.